Sequencing of this T cell receptor beta chain was carried out in a study of post-analysis software for immune sequencing data. Study-level information: The courses of disease that were included comprised relapsing-remitting, secondary progressive and progressive-relapsing multiple sclerosis. The study's findings and limits: Compared with controls, patients showed significantly lower normalized Chao1 diversity. Co-batched samples clustered tightly together by F measure.

This clonotype was recorded at least ten times. Its antigen is undetermined. Every TCR beta cDNA library bore unique molecular identifiers. From roughly 1 to 10 million T cells, 500,000 or so cDNA molecules were obtained. TCRdb processed the PCR reads anew with MiXCR; each CDR3 protein has one entry. The sample carries roughly 200,000 distinct CDR3 sequences, 29% recorded once. The sequence was collected from a girl aged 2-17 years with multiple sclerosis. The sample was blood.

The CDR3 DNA follows: TGTGCCAGCAGGTCGACAGGTAGCAATCAGCCCCAGCATTTT. Translated, it gives CASRSTGSNQPQHF. This sequence joins TRBV27 and TRBJ1-5; D perhaps matches TRBD1 (6 bases). The germline gives CDR1 MNHEY, CDR2 SMNVEV (reference sequence). The CDR3 sequence is 14 residues long. Trimming stripped 6 bases from V and 0 bases from J, with 9 bases between.